This T cell receptor beta chain appears in the sequencing data of a study of graft-versus-host responses after intestinal transplantation. V shed 3 bases, J shed 6 bases, and the junction held 6 bases outside the gene matches. The CDR3 is 15 residues long. Per germline, CDR1 MNHEY and CDR2 SMNVEV (reference sequence). Profiling relied on immunoSEQ multiplex PCR, and the TCRdb table lists in-frame clones only, not all of them. The data contain tens of thousands of clones, around 86% of them seen just once; the ten biggest clones take up under 4%. The receptor comes from a human patient who received an intestinal transplant, so some T cells may come from the graft donor. Specimen: PBMCs, collected approximately 1,000 days after transplant. The chain is built from TRBV27 and TRBJ2-1; 9 nucleotides align to TRBD1. CDR3 nucleotide sequence: TGTGCCAGCAGTTTCCCCGGGACAGGGCGCAATGAGCAGTTCTTC. Translation: CASSFPGTGRNEQFF.